What follows is one TCR beta chain and its context. The data stem from a study of blood T cell repertoires in COVID-19. Germline V lookup: CDR1 MNHNS, CDR2 SASEGT. The V gene end was trimmed by 2 bases and the J gene end by 10 bases; junction bases not matched to a gene: 7. CDR3 length: 14 residues. Profiled with immunoSEQ multiplex PCR; TCRdb holds only in-frame clones, not every one. The table has 120,000 or so clones, 70% to 80% seen once. The V and J genes are TRBV6-1 and TRBJ2-7; 11 positions agree with TRBD2. The receptor comes from a man aged 35-49 years with active or convalescent COVID-19. Sequenced sample: peripheral blood. Here the CDR3 DNA reads TGTGCCAGCAGTGAAACCTCTAGCGGGAGGTCCCAGTACTTC. The encoded protein is CASSETSSGRSQYF.